This T cell receptor beta chain is from a study of T-cell memory formation after mild COVID-19. TCRdb used MiXCR to reprocess the 5' RACE reads, holding one entry per CDR3 protein. The repertoire holds 550,000 to 600,000 distinct CDR3 sequences, with about 20% as singletons. There are 16 residues in the CDR3. V shed 3 bases and J 4 bases; nucleotides not matched to a gene: 11. The germline CDR1 and CDR2 sequences are SGDLS and YYNGEE. This chain links TRBV9 with TRBJ2-3; 7 positions agree with TRBD2. The sample taken for sequencing was PBMCs or a T cell subset sorted from them (not recorded which). This clonotype originated in an adult woman who had mild COVID-19 (a few samples of this study predate the infection). Cell type and time point are not known. The DNA for the CDR3 is TGTGCCAGCAGCGAACCGGGGGGTTTCAGCGCAGATACGCAGTATTTT. Its translation is CASSEPGGFSADTQYF.